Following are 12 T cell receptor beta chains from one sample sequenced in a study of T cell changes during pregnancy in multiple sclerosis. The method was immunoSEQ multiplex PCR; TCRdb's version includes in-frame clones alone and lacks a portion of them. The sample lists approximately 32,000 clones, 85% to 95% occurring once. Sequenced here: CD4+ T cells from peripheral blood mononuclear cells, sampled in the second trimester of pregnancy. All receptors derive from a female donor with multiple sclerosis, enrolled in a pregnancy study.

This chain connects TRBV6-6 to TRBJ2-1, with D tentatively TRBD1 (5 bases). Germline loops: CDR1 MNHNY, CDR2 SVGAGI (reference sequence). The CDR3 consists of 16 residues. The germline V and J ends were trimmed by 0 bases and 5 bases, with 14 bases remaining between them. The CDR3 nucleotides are TGTGCCAGCAGTTACTCCGGCAGGGTCGGAAACAATGAGCAGTTCTTC. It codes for CASSYSGRVGNNEQFF.

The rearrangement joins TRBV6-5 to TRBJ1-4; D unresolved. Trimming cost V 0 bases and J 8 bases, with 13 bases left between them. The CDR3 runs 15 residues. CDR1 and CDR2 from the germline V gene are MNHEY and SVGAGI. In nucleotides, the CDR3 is TGTGCCAGCAGTTACTCGAGAGGGATCAGGGAAAAACTGTTTTTT. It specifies CASSYSRGIREKLFF.

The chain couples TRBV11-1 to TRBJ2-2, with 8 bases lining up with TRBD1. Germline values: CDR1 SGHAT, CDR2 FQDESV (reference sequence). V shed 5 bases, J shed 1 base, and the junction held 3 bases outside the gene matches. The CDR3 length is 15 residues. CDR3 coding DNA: TGTGCCAGCAGCCTCGGACAGGGGAACACCGGGGAGCTGTTTTTT. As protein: CASSLGQGNTGELFF.

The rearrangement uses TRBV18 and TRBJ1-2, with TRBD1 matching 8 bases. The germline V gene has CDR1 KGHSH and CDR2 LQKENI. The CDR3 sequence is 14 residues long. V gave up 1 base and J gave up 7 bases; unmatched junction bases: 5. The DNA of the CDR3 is TGTGCCAGCTCACCACGCCCAGGGGGCAGTGGCTACACCTTC. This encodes CASSPRPGGSGYTF. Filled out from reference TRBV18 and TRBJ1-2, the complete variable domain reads NAGVMQNPRHLVRRRGQEARLRCSPMKGHSHVYWYRQLPEEGLKFMVYLQKENIIDESGMPKERFSAEFPKEGPSILRIQQVVRGDSAAYFCASSPRPGGSGYTFGSGTRLTVV.

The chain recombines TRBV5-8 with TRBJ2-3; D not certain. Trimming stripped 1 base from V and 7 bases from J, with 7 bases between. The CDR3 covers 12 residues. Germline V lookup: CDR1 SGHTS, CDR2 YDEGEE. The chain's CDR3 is CASSLWSNTQYF. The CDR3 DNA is TGTGCCAGCAGCTTGTGGTCTAATACGCAGTATTTT.

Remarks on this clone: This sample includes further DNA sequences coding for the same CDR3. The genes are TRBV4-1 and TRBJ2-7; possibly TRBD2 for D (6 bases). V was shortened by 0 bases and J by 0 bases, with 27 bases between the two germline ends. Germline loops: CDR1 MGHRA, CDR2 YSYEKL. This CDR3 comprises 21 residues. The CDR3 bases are TGCGCCAGCAGCCAAGATGGATTAGTGGGGTTCTCCGGAGGGGCCTCCTACGAGCAGTACTTC. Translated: CASSQDGLVGFSGGASYEQYF.

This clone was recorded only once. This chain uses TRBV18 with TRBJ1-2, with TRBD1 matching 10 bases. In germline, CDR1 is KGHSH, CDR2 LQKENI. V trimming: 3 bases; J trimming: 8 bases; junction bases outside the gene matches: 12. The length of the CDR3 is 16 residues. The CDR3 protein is CASSPITGTGEDGYTF. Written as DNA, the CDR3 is TGTGCCAGCTCACCTATTACCGGGACAGGGGAGGACGGCTACACCTTC.

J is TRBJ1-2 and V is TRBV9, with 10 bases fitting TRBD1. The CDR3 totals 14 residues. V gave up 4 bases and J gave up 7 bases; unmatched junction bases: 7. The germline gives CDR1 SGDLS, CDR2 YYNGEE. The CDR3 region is CASSLDRGQGGYTF. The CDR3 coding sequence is TGTGCCAGCAGCCTCGACAGGGGGCAGGGTGGCTACACCTTC.

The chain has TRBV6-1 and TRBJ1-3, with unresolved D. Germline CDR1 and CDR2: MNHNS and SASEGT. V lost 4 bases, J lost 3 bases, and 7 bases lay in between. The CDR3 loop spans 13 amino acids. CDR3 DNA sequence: TGTGCCAGCAGTGGTTCGGGTGGAAACACCATATATTTT. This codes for CASSGSGGNTIYF.

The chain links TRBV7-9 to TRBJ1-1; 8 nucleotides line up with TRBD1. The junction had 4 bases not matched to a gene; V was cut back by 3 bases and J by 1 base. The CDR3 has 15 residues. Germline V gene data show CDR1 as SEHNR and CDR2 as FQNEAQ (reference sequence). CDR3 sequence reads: CASSLLGQENTEAFF. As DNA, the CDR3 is TGTGCCAGCAGCTTGCTGGGACAGGAGAACACTGAAGCTTTCTTT.

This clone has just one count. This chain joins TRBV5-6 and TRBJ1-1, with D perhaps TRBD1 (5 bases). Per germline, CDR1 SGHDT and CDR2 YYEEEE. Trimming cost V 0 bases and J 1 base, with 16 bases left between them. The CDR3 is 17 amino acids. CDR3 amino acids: CASSLAGRGRSNTEAFF. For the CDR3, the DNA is TGTGCCAGCAGCTTGGCCGGGCGGGGACGATCGAACACTGAAGCTTTCTTT.

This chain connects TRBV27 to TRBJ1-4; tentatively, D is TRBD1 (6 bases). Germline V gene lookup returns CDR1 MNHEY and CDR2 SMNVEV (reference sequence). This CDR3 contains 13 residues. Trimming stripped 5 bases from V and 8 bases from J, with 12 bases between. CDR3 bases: TGTGCCAGCAGTCACAGGGCAGCGGAAAAACTGTTTTTT. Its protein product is CASSHRAAEKLFF.